What follows are 19 T cell receptor beta chains derived from one specimen sequenced in a study of response to subunit inactivated influenza vaccine. TCRdb called the RT-PCR reads again in MiXCR, with one record for every CDR3 protein. The table shows 560,000 or so distinct CDR3 sequences, with about 7.6% occurring only once. Source: PBMCs from blood, taken around 25 months after vaccination. Receptor source: a man between 50 and 69 years old who received an inactivated influenza vaccine.

The V gene is TRBV9, the J gene TRBJ2-1; D gene ambiguous. The CDR3 runs to 14 residues. The V gene lost 6 bases and the J gene lost 5 bases, with 15 bases spanning the gap. Per germline, CDR1 SGDLS and CDR2 YYNGEE. The CDR3 spells CASNRDPMNNEQFF. CDR3 bases: TGTGCCAGCAACAGAGATCCTATGAACAATGAGCAGTTCTTC.

Only a few counts were recorded for this clonotype. The chain employs TRBV27 and TRBJ2-2; 8 bases fit TRBD2. The trim removed 3 bases at V and 2 bases at J, leaving 5 bases unmatched. The CDR3 consists of 16 residues. Germline V gene data show CDR1 as MNHEY and CDR2 as SMNVEV (reference sequence). CDR3 DNA sequence: TGTGCCAGCAGTTTCCCAGCGGGGGTAAACACCGGGGAGCTGTTTTTT. It specifies CASSFPAGVNTGELFF.

This clonotype came up a few times. The genes are TRBV18 and TRBJ2-1; 14 nucleotides agree with TRBD2. This CDR3 comprises 15 residues. Germline V gene sequence: CDR1 KGHSH, CDR2 LQKENI. The V segment lost 4 bases and the J segment 9 bases; nucleotides outside the gene matches: 5. CDR3 in DNA: TGTGCCAGCTCACTGGGACTAGCGGGAGCCAGTGAGCAGTTCTTC. Encoded protein: CASSLGLAGASEQFF.

This clonotype has at least ten counts. V gene TRBV5-6 combines with J gene TRBJ1-2; 11 positions agree with TRBD1. Germline CDR1 is SGHDT and CDR2 is YYEEEE. V shed 2 bases, J shed 5 bases, and the junction held 8 bases outside the gene matches. This CDR3 has 16 residues. The CDR3 DNA follows: TGTGCCAGCAGCTTAAGTAGGACAGGGGGCACTTATGGCTACACCTTC. This sequence encodes CASSLSRTGGTYGYTF.

The rearrangement links TRBV27 to TRBJ2-1, with D possibly called TRBD1 or TRBD2 (6 bases each). V lost 0 bases, J lost 6 bases, and 21 bases lay in between. The CDR3 is made up of 18 amino acids. Germline V gives CDR1 MNHEY, CDR2 SMNVEV (reference sequence). CDR3 nucleotide sequence: TGTGCCAGCAGTTTATCGATGGGGGGCGAGATCCCCGGCAATGAGCAGTTCTTC. Its protein product is CASSLSMGGEIPGNEQFF.

Concerning this clonotype itself: This could be a read error, since a much larger clone is one nucleotide away. The rearrangement links TRBV2 to TRBJ1-5, with D possibly being TRBD1 (5 bases). The CDR3 loop spans 17 amino acids. V shed 0 bases and J shed 3 bases, with 15 bases lying between them. From germline, CDR1 is SNHLY and CDR2 FYNNEI. The CDR3 DNA reads TGTGCCAGCAGTGAAGCCACGGGGACGCGTTCCAATCAGCCCCAGCATTTT. Amino acids: CASSEATGTRSNQPQHF.

V and J are TRBV12-3 or TRBV12-4 and TRBJ2-5; TRBD1 matches at 7 bases. There are 16 residues in the CDR3. V trimming: 6 bases; J trimming: 2 bases; junction bases outside the gene matches: 12. The CDR3 nucleotides are TGTGCCAGCAGCCCATCTACAGGGGCTTCACAAGAGACCCAGTACTTC. Protein sequence: CASSPSTGASQETQYF.

The rearrangement links TRBV5-1 to TRBJ2-5, with 10 bases matching TRBD2. From germline, CDR1 is SGHRS and CDR2 YFSETQ. The CDR3 is 15 amino acids. V shed 3 bases and J 1 base; nucleotides not matched to a gene: 3. The CDR3 loop is CASSSGTSAQETQYF. As DNA, the CDR3 is TGCGCCAGCAGCTCGGGGACTAGCGCCCAAGAGACCCAGTACTTC.

This clonotype was detected only a few times. The V and J genes are TRBV4-3 and TRBJ2-2; D not certain. The V and J ends lost 6 bases and 1 base respectively, with 9 bases between them. The germline CDR1 and CDR2 sequences are LGHNA and YSLEER. The CDR3 runs to 14 residues. DNA for the CDR3: TGCGCCAGCAGTACCCAGCTGAACACCGGGGAGCTGTTTTTT. Encoded protein: CASSTQLNTGELFF.

This clonotype occurred many times. This chain connects TRBV9 to TRBJ2-4; no definite D call. Germline CDR1 SGDLS, CDR2 YYNGEE. The CDR3 is 12 residues long. With 4 bases removed from V and 8 bases from J, the gap between germline ends came to 10 bases. The CDR3 reads CASSPSGDIQYF. The CDR3 nucleotides are TGTGCCAGCAGCCCCTCTGGGGACATTCAGTACTTC.

This clonotype appeared many times. The chain recombines TRBV28 with TRBJ1-2, with a tentative D call TRBD1 (5 bases). This CDR3 has 14 residues. V gave up 3 bases and J gave up 3 bases, with 11 bases separating them. The germline CDR1 and CDR2 sequences are MDHEN and SYDVKM. The CDR3 DNA sequence: TGTGCCAGCAGTTTGGCCGGGGGGGACTATGGCTACACCTTC. The encoded protein is CASSLAGGDYGYTF.

This clonotype was recorded at least ten times. This rearrangement joins TRBV10-3 to TRBJ2-3, with 9 bases aligning to TRBD2. The CDR3 covers 16 residues. Germline-derived CDR1 and CDR2 are ENHRY and SYGVKD. Germline trimming cut 7 bases from V and 0 bases from J; bases unmatched to any gene: 8. CDR3 residues: CAITGSSGASTDTQYF. CDR3 nucleotides: TGTGCCATCACGGGGTCTAGCGGGGCTAGCACAGATACGCAGTATTTT.

This clonotype appeared many times. The chain couples TRBV5-1 to TRBJ2-2, with D unresolved. The CDR3 runs 14 residues. CDR1 and CDR2 (germline): SGHRS, YFSETQ. V was cut by 2 bases and J by 1 base, with 6 bases left in between. CDR3 sequence: CASSLSQNTGELFF. The CDR3 bases are TGCGCCAGCAGCTTAAGCCAGAACACCGGGGAGCTGTTTTTT.

A few counts support this clonotype. CDR3 residues: CASSESWFRGADTQYF. In nucleotides, the CDR3 is TGCGCCAGCAGTGAGTCGTGGTTCCGTGGGGCAGATACGCAGTATTTT. The chain has TRBV10-1 and TRBJ2-3; no clear D gene. Looked up from germline, CDR1 is WNHNN and CDR2 is SYGVQD (reference sequence). The V end lost 0 bases, the J end lost 4 bases, and 14 bases lay between the germline ends. The CDR3 extends over 16 amino acids.

The chain is built from TRBV20-1 and TRBJ1-1, with TRBD1 as a possible D gene (5 bases). The V end was cut by 5 bases, the J end by 3 bases, with 13 bases between. The CDR3 extends over 13 amino acids. Germline lookup yields CDR1 DFQATT and CDR2 SNEGSKA (reference sequence). The CDR3 region has the DNA TGCAGTGCTCCCAGAGGGGCGGACACTGAAGCTTTCTTT. Translating it yields CSAPRGADTEAFF.

J is TRBJ2-7 and V is TRBV28, with a weak D call TRBD1 (6 bases). The germline gives CDR1 MDHEN, CDR2 SYDVKM. The CDR3 consists of 14 residues. Trimming pared 6 bases from V and 5 bases from J, leaving 17 bases between. The CDR3 sequence: CASRPTGTWDEQYF. Written as DNA, the CDR3 is TGTGCCAGCAGACCCACAGGGACCTGGGACGAGCAGTACTTC.

The chain employs TRBV29-1 and TRBJ2-5, with TRBD1 as a possible D gene (7 bases). The CDR3 spans 16 residues. CDR1 and CDR2 from the germline V gene are SQVTM and ANQGSEA. Deletions cut 1 base from V and 0 bases from J, with 15 bases between. CDR3 loop: CSVEGGAGQHQETQYF. CDR3 nucleotide sequence: TGCAGCGTTGAAGGGGGGGCGGGACAGCACCAAGAGACCCAGTACTTC.

The V call is TRBV2, the J call TRBJ2-3; TRBD2 matches at 11 bases. Germline V gene data show CDR1 as SNHLY and CDR2 as FYNNEI. The CDR3 loop spans 17 amino acids. With 1 base clipped from V and 7 bases from J, the junction kept 10 bases outside the gene matches. The CDR3 loop reads CASSEVGLAANWNTQYF. Here the CDR3 DNA reads TGTGCCAGCAGTGAAGTGGGACTAGCGGCCAATTGGAATACGCAGTATTTT.

The J gene is TRBJ1-4, the V gene TRBV12-3 or TRBV12-4; perhaps TRBD1 as D (5 bases). This CDR3 is built from 14 residues. Trimming took 5 bases from V and 7 from J, leaving 14 bases between them. CDR3 DNA sequence: TGTGCCAGCAGTCGGGGGAGGAAGGGTGAAAAACTGTTTTTT. The encoded protein is CASSRGRKGEKLFF.